These T cell receptor beta chains were read from a single sample in a study of Tregs in tolerant kidney transplant recipients. TCRdb's table, derived via immunoSEQ multiplex PCR, lists solely in-frame clones and lacks some. The table has about 240,000 clones, roughly four fifths seen once. The specimen sequenced was CD4+ T cells from blood. All receptors come from a human donor in good health. Each CDR3 is given with its conserved first and last residue. A D gene is named only where the DNA matches it firmly. Rows give clone size only sometimes, using once, few, many, or a class for an expanded clone.

DNA,CDR3,D,size,V,J
TGTGCCAGCAGCTTGGGGGGCTCCAGCTCCTACAATGAGCAGTTCTTC,CASSLGGSSSYNEQFF,.,.,TRBV7-2,TRBJ2-1
TGTGCCAGTAGTAAGGAGGGAGTAAAGCCCTACGAGCAGTACTTC,CASSKEGVKPYEQYF,.,.,TRBV19,TRBJ2-7
TGTGCCAGCAGGCGACAGGGGGCAACCGGGGAGCTGTTTTTT,CASRRQGATGELFF,TRBD1,.,TRBV28,TRBJ2-2
TGTGCCAGCAGTTCCAATTTTGGGACTTCCTTTGCCGATGAGCAGTTCTTC,CASSSNFGTSFADEQFF,.,.,TRBV28,TRBJ2-1
TGTGCCAGCTCACCACCGACAGGGAAAGCTTTCTTT,CASSPPTGKAFF,TRBD1,once,TRBV18,TRBJ1-1
TGTGCCAGCAGCTCGATAGACAGGGGCGGTGAAAAACTGTTTTTT,CASSSIDRGGEKLFF,TRBD1,few,TRBV11-2,TRBJ1-4
TGTGCCAGCAGCCCCCGGAGGGCCCAGCGCACAGATACGCAGTATTTT,CASSPRRAQRTDTQYF,.,.,TRBV7-8,TRBJ2-3
TGTGCCACCAGCAGAGAAGTGTTGAGGCAGCCCCAGCATTTT,CATSREVLRQPQHF,.,.,TRBV15,TRBJ1-5
TGTGCCAGCAGCTTGAGTAGCTTCGAGAACACTGAAGCTTTCTTT,CASSLSSFENTEAFF,.,.,TRBV11-2,TRBJ1-1
TGCGCCAGCAGCCCAGGACTAGCGGGAGGCCTTAGCTCCTACAATGAGCAGTTCTTC,CASSPGLAGGLSSYNEQFF,TRBD2,.,TRBV5-1,TRBJ2-1
TGTGCCATCAGTGAGCTAGCGGGCCAGGGCAATGAGCAGTTCTTC,CAISELAGQGNEQFF,TRBD2,.,TRBV10-3,TRBJ2-1
TGTGCCAGCGCGACAGGGGCGCGCACTGAAGCTTTCTTT,CASATGARTEAFF,TRBD1,.,TRBV18,TRBJ1-1
TGTTCCAGCAGCCATACAGGGGGCCAGCGAGCTTTCTTT,CSSSHTGGQRAFF,TRBD1,.,TRBV7-8,TRBJ1-1
TGCGCCAGCAGCTTGGAGGGTTACACCGGGGAGCTGTTTTTT,CASSLEGYTGELFF,.,.,TRBV5-1,TRBJ2-2
TGTGCCAGCAGCTTGGGGTTCTCCTACAATGAGCAGTTCTTC,CASSLGFSYNEQFF,.,.,TRBV7-9,TRBJ2-1
TGTGCCAGCAGCTTAAGACCGACAGGGGAATATGAAAAACTGTTTTTT,CASSLRPTGEYEKLFF,TRBD1,once,TRBV11-2,TRBJ1-4
TGTGCCAGCAGTTCGATGAGTTTAGTTCAAGATACGCAGTATTTT,CASSSMSLVQDTQYF,.,.,TRBV5-8,TRBJ2-3
TGCGCCAGCAGCTTGGCTAGCGACCCTCTCTACGAGCAGTACTTC,CASSLASDPLYEQYF,.,.,TRBV5-1,TRBJ2-7
TGTGCCAGCAGCAAAGACAGGTACTCCTACGAGCAGTACTTC,CASSKDRYSYEQYF,.,once,TRBV7-2,TRBJ2-7
TGTGCCAGCAGCCCGCCATGGACAGACCAGAACACTGAAGCTTTCTTT,CASSPPWTDQNTEAFF,.,.,TRBV4-2,TRBJ1-1
TGTGCCAGCGGATCGGGCTCCCAAGAGACCCAGTACTTC,CASGSGSQETQYF,.,.,TRBV7-9,TRBJ2-5
TGTGCCAGCAGGGGGGAATATGATTCACCCCTCCACTTT,CASRGEYDSPLHF,.,.,TRBV6-1,TRBJ1-6
TGTGCCAGCCTGGGGAACAGTGCGAATGAAAAACTGTTTTTT,CASLGNSANEKLFF,.,once,TRBV19,TRBJ1-4
TGTGCCAGCCAGGATCGGTCCTACAATGAGCAGTTCTTC,CASQDRSYNEQFF,.,.,TRBV2,TRBJ2-1
TGTGCCAGCAGCTTTGCCGGGACAGGGGTATCTAAGGATCCTGAAGCTTTCTTT,CASSFAGTGVSKDPEAFF,TRBD1,.,TRBV7-2,TRBJ1-1
TGTGCCAGCAGCTCCCCAGGGGTCATCACCGGGGAGCTGTTTTTT,CASSSPGVITGELFF,.,.,TRBV7-2,TRBJ2-2
TGCGCCAGCAGCTTTACACAGGGGGCAACTAATGAAAAACTGTTTTTT,CASSFTQGATNEKLFF,TRBD1,.,TRBV5-1,TRBJ1-4
TGTGCCAGCAGCTCACGAACCTCCTACAATGAGCAGTTCTTC,CASSSRTSYNEQFF,.,.,TRBV7-6,TRBJ2-1
TGTGCCAGCAGCTTAGGCCTCCGCCCCTACGAGCAGTACTTC,CASSLGLRPYEQYF,.,.,TRBV7-2,TRBJ2-7
TGTGCCAGCAGTTTTGAGGGTTTTGGCTATGGCTACACCTTC,CASSFEGFGYGYTF,.,.,TRBV27,TRBJ1-2
TGTGCCCGCAGTAAGGCCCGTGCAGAGGGAGCAGATACGCAGTATTTT,CARSKARAEGADTQYF,.,.,TRBV6-6,TRBJ2-3
TGTGCCAGCAGTGAACATACCGCCCCCTACAATGAGCAGTTCTTC,CASSEHTAPYNEQFF,.,.,TRBV6-1,TRBJ2-1
TGTGCCAGCAGTTTAGGCCCTTGGACTGGAAACACCATATATTTT,CASSLGPWTGNTIYF,.,.,TRBV27,TRBJ1-3
TGTGCCAGCAGAATGGGGTTCGGGCAGTACTTC,CASRMGFGQYF,.,.,TRBV6-1,TRBJ2-7
TGTGCCAGCAGCTTGGCCGACGGTCTAGCGGTCTCTAGCACAGATACGCAGTATTTT,CASSLADGLAVSSTDTQYF,TRBD2,.,TRBV5-4,TRBJ2-3
TGCGCCAGCAGCTTAGGGGACAGTCTGAACACCGGGGAGCTGTTTTTT,CASSLGDSLNTGELFF,TRBD1,.,TRBV5-1,TRBJ2-2
TGTGCCAGTAGGACAGGGGTTGGTAATTCACCCCTCCACTTT,CASRTGVGNSPLHF,TRBD1,once,TRBV19,TRBJ1-6
TGTGCCTGGGACAGGGCGCAGGGGTATGGCTACACCTTC,CAWDRAQGYGYTF,TRBD1,.,TRBV30,TRBJ1-2
TGTGCCACAGGAAACTATGGGAGGGCCGGCAATGAGCAGTTCTTC,CATGNYGRAGNEQFF,TRBD2,.,TRBV6-5,TRBJ2-1
TGCGCCAGCAGCCAAGGGCATCAGGGGCTTAACTATGGCTACACCTTC,CASSQGHQGLNYGYTF,.,few,TRBV4-1,TRBJ1-2
TGTGCCAGCAGTGCACAGGGTTTGGAGACCCAGTACTTC,CASSAQGLETQYF,.,.,TRBV25-1,TRBJ2-5
TGTGCCATCAGTACGACGGGAGCTTTCTATGGCTACACCTTC,CAISTTGAFYGYTF,.,.,TRBV10-3,TRBJ1-2
TGTGCCAGCAGCCTGCCGAGTGGTGGCTACACCTTC,CASSLPSGGYTF,.,.,TRBV5-5,TRBJ1-2
TGCGCCAGCAGCTTGGGGGGGACTAGCGGGGATCACAAGTACTTC,CASSLGGTSGDHKYF,TRBD2,.,TRBV5-1,TRBJ2-7
TGTGCCAGCAGTTGGGGGGCCGGGGAGCTGTTTTTT,CASSWGAGELFF,.,.,TRBV2,TRBJ2-2
TGTGCCAGCAGCATGAGGGGGCGCGAGGACGGGGAGCTGTTTTTT,CASSMRGREDGELFF,.,.,TRBV21-1,TRBJ2-2
TGTGCCAGCAGTTACTCGGGGACAGCTAACTATGGCTACACCTTC,CASSYSGTANYGYTF,TRBD1,.,TRBV6-5,TRBJ1-2
TGTGCCAGTAGCACCAACGGAGGACTAGGACTTATTTACGAGCAGTACTTC,CASSTNGGLGLIYEQYF,TRBD2,.,TRBV19,TRBJ2-7
TGTGCCAGCTCACTATCGACAGGTTTCCTTAATGAGCAGTTCTTC,CASSLSTGFLNEQFF,.,.,TRBV18,TRBJ2-1
TGTGCCAGCAGCCAAGATGGCGGGGTTCGGGGCGGGACCCAGTACTTC,CASSQDGGVRGGTQYF,.,.,TRBV4-2,TRBJ2-5
TGTGCCAGTAGTCCCTCCGGGACTAGCGGGAGTATCGACACCGGGGAGCTGTTTTTT,CASSPSGTSGSIDTGELFF,TRBD2,.,TRBV19,TRBJ2-2
TGTGCCAGCAGCTCAACAGGGTCTGAAGCTTTCTTT,CASSSTGSEAFF,.,.,TRBV7-9,TRBJ1-1
TGTGCCAGCAGCTTAGGTGTCCGGGCGGGAGGCCTCAATGAGCAGTTCTTC,CASSLGVRAGGLNEQFF,TRBD2,.,TRBV7-7,TRBJ2-1
TGCGCCAGCAGCTTGGAGGGGAAGAACACTGAAGCTTTCTTT,CASSLEGKNTEAFF,.,few,TRBV5-1,TRBJ1-1
TGTGCCAGCAGCTCTGACCGAAACATTCAGTACTTC,CASSSDRNIQYF,.,.,TRBV11-3,TRBJ2-4